Following are 10 T cell receptor beta chains from one sample sequenced in a study of CD4 T cells in relation to SARS-CoV-2 and coronaviruses. This table comes from immunoSEQ multiplex PCR, and its TCRdb copy is limited to in-frame clones, with some not included. The sample records just under 20,000 clones, roughly 78% being singletons. The unexposed donors gave CD4+ T cells in about 2011-2018, prior to COVID-19. After less than 11 days of culture, CD4+ T cells were isolated. No antigens are known for them. The sequencing sample was made of CD4+ T cells from PBMCs, cultured in vitro. These receptors came from a human donor in good health.

In this sample, this clone turned up once. This chain uses TRBV7-8 with TRBJ2-3; 7 bases fit TRBD2. The CDR3 spans 15 residues. The V and J ends lost 3 bases and 5 bases, in that order; junction bases with no gene match: 8. Germline CDR1 SGHVS, CDR2 FQNEAQ. In DNA form, the CDR3 reads TGTGCCAGCAGCTTGATACAAGCGGGATTAGATACGCAGTATTTT. Amino acids: CASSLIQAGLDTQYF.

The chain joins TRBV19 to TRBJ1-2; 10 bases align to TRBD1. The CDR3 has 16 amino acids. The J segment lost 1 base and the V segment lost 4 bases, leaving 6 bases of the junction unmatched. In germline, CDR1 is LNHDA, CDR2 SQIVND (reference sequence). This CDR3 is CASSTETGGNNYGYTF. The CDR3, as DNA: TGTGCCAGTAGTACAGAGACAGGGGGCAATAACTATGGCTACACCTTC.

V usage is TRBV7-6 and J usage is TRBJ1-6; 7 nucleotides match TRBD1. V trimming: 8 bases; J trimming: 9 bases; junction bases outside the gene matches: 7. The length of the CDR3 is 13 residues. The germline gives CDR1 SGHVS, CDR2 FNYEAQ. The CDR3 coding sequence is TGTGCCAGCGGTAGGACAGGCGGTTCACCCCTCCACTTT. It translates to CASGRTGGSPLHF.

This chain uses TRBV18 with TRBJ1-4; TRBD1 aligns across 7 bases. The CDR3 length is 15 residues. Germline trimming cut 3 bases from V and 7 bases from J; bases unmatched to any gene: 8. The germline CDR1 and CDR2 sequences are KGHSH and LQKENI. The CDR3 DNA reads as TGTGCCAGCTCACCCCAGGGGGTGGCGGGTGAAAAACTGTTTTTT. Translation: CASSPQGVAGEKLFF.

This rearrangement joins TRBV6-2 or TRBV6-3 to TRBJ2-5; 7 nucleotides line up with TRBD2. The J segment lost 4 bases and the V segment lost 0 bases, leaving 5 bases of the junction unmatched. This CDR3 has 15 residues. CDR1 is MNHEY and CDR2 is SVGEGT in the germline V gene. The CDR3 spells CASSYSPGGSETQYF. The CDR3 DNA follows: TGTGCCAGCAGTTACTCCCCGGGAGGCTCAGAGACCCAGTACTTC.

The rearrangement links TRBV5-1 to TRBJ2-7; D may correspond to TRBD1 or TRBD2 (6 bases each). CDR3 size: 16 residues. Germline V gene data show CDR1 as SGHRS and CDR2 as YFSETQ. With 0 bases removed from V and 2 bases from J, the gap between germline ends came to 15 bases. The CDR3 reads CASSLGLGGAPYEQYF. The CDR3 nucleotides read TGCGCCAGCAGCTTGGGGTTGGGGGGCGCCCCCTACGAGCAGTACTTC.

The V call is TRBV5-1, the J call TRBJ2-7; no reliable D call. The V end lost 0 bases, the J end lost 5 bases, and 9 bases lay between the germline ends. The CDR3 totals 13 residues. Germline V gene lookup returns CDR1 SGHRS and CDR2 YFSETQ. CDR3 in DNA: TGCGCCAGCAGCTTGGATTTGTTTCACGAGCAGTACTTC. It translates to CASSLDLFHEQYF.

For this clone: Given the absence of the conserved phenylalanine or tryptophan at the CDR3 end, a read error is likely. The DNA is left out, because the CDR3 cannot be placed on it with certainty; the CDR3 is given as TCRdb lists it. This chain links TRBV28 with TRBJ2-7; the D segment call TRBD1 is taken from the table without a DNA check. With termini counted, the CDR3 has 12 amino acids. Germline CDR1 reads MDHEN; CDR2 reads SYDVKM. CDR3 in amino acids: CASSTPAGQGTY.

This clone was seen more than once but under ten times. The chain carries TRBV15 and TRBJ2-5; 8 bases agree with TRBD2. CDR3 length: 16 amino acids. Per the germline V gene, CDR1 is LNHNV and CDR2 is YYDKDF (reference sequence). Unmatched junction bases numbered 9, after V lost 1 base and J lost 5 bases. CDR3 bases: TGTGCCACCAGCAGAGGGCGAGCGGGAGTCGGTGAGACCCAGTACTTC. This encodes CATSRGRAGVGETQYF.

The gene calls are TRBV7-6 and TRBJ2-7; 7 nucleotides line up with TRBD2. With 5 bases clipped from V and 5 bases from J, the junction kept 6 bases outside the gene matches. Germline CDR1 is SGHVS and CDR2 is FNYEAQ. The CDR3 is 13 amino acids. The CDR3 protein is CASSPGGGDEQYF. CDR3 bases: TGTGCCAGCAGCCCGGGGGGTGGGGACGAGCAGTACTTC.